This entry describes one T cell receptor beta chain. Its antigen is still unknown. A template switching step contributed a universal primer site, while unique molecular identifiers were present in the cDNA. TCRdb recomputed calls from the 5' RACE reads with MiXCR, one row per CDR3 protein. The sample includes about 700,000 distinct CDR3 sequences, over 8.5% of them seen just once. This sample was included in a study of identical twins. Study findings and constraints: Its conclusions, products of cross-sectional statistical analysis, did not come from following the same donors. Modeled out-of-frame TCR alpha sharing in monozygotic twins fell below observed levels.

In germline, CDR1 is KGHDR, CDR2 SFDVKD. CDR3 length equals 14 residues. The V and J ends lost 10 bases and 4 bases, in that order; junction bases with no gene match: 7. These data also formed part of another study, on yellow fever vaccine responses in identical twins. Per that paper: Reportedly, twins showed a vaccine T cell response that looked partly convergent and partly personalized.

The specimen was PBMCs. The TCR originated in a woman under 30 in good health. The V call is TRBV24-1, the J call TRBJ2-1; 9 nucleotides agree with TRBD1. The CDR3 nucleotides read TGTGCCACAGCTAGGACAGGGGCTTACAATGAGCAGTTCTTC. This sequence encodes CATARTGAYNEQFF.